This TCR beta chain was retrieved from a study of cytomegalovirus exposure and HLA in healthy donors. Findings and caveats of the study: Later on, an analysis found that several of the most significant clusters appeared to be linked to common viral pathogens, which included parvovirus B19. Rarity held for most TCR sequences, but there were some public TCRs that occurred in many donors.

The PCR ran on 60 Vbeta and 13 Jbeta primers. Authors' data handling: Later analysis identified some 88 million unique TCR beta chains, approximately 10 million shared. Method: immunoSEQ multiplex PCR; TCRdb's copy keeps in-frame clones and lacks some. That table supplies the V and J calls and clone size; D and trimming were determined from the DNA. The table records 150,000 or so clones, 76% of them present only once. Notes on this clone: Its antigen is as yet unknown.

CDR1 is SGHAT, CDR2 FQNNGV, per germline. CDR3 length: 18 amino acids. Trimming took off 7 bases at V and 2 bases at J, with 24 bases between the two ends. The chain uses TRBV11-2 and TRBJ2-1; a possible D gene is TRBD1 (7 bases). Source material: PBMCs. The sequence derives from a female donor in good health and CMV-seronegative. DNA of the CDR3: TGTGCCAGCAAATGGGGGGACAGCACGGCAGTCCCCTACAATGAGCAGTTCTTC. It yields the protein CASKWGDSTAVPYNEQFF.